The source of this T cell receptor beta chain is a study of T cells after yellow fever vaccination. Per the germline V gene, CDR1 is SEHNR and CDR2 is FQNEAQ (reference sequence). V lost 5 bases to trimming and J lost 5 bases; unmatched junction nucleotides: 17. This CDR3 comprises 18 residues. Template switching by 5'RACE produced TCR cDNA, adding a universal primer site and UMIs. TCRdb reprocessed the 5' RACE reads with MiXCR, giving one entry per CDR3 protein. Of about 350,000 distinct CDR3 sequences in the sample, roughly 4% were seen once. Overall study results and limits: Post-booster repertoires contained most primary-vaccination clones again (roughly 96% CD4, 85% to 90% CD8).

For this clonotype: The antigen is undetermined.

This sequence was found in a young man who received the YFV17D yellow fever vaccine. Sequencing was performed on PBMCs, taken 5 days after the yellow fever booster vaccination. The chain links TRBV7-9 to TRBJ1-2; TRBD1 matches 10 bases. CDR3 sequence (DNA): TGTGCCAGCAGCCTTTCAGGGACAGGGGCAGGAGACGAGTATGGCTACACCTTC. It translates to CASSLSGTGAGDEYGYTF.